These T cell receptor beta chains were read from a single sample in a study of graft-versus-host responses after intestinal transplantation. Clones were read by immunoSEQ multiplex PCR, and TCRdb kept only the in-frame ones, dropping some. The data hold tens of thousands of clones, with about 90% observed a single time. The input for sequencing was PBMCs, taken 450 to 460 days after intestinal transplantation. The receptors derive from a human patient who received an intestinal transplant, so some T cells may come from the graft donor. Both conserved end residues are trimmed from each CDR3. D genes are given only for firm matches.

d_call: -; j_call: TRBJ1-4; v_call: TRBV4-3; cdr3_aa: ASSQGGEKLF
d_call: -; j_call: TRBJ1-5; v_call: TRBV19; cdr3_aa: ASSPWEGDQPQH
d_call: TRBD1; j_call: TRBJ1-1; v_call: TRBV11-2; cdr3_aa: ASSPGTGAEAF
d_call: -; j_call: TRBJ1-1; v_call: TRBV12-5; cdr3_aa: ASGLFPGIMNTEAF
d_call: TRBD1; j_call: TRBJ2-1; v_call: TRBV5-1; cdr3_aa: ASSFRDRVNNEQF
d_call: -; j_call: TRBJ1-2; v_call: TRBV28; cdr3_aa: ASSPGIHTSNGYT
d_call: TRBD1; j_call: TRBJ1-4; v_call: TRBV30; cdr3_aa: AWSLDRDATNEKLF
d_call: -; j_call: TRBJ2-1; v_call: TRBV7-9; cdr3_aa: ASSLAVGGDEQF
d_call: -; j_call: TRBJ2-2; v_call: TRBV30; cdr3_aa: AWMSGGYTGELF
d_call: TRBD1; j_call: TRBJ2-1; v_call: TRBV6-5; cdr3_aa: ASTTPGQGYNEQF
d_call: -; j_call: TRBJ2-7; v_call: TRBV7-8; cdr3_aa: ASPTGQADYEQY
d_call: -; j_call: TRBJ1-5; v_call: TRBV18; cdr3_aa: ASSPPGVDGNQPQH
d_call: TRBD2; j_call: TRBJ2-1; v_call: TRBV10-1; cdr3_aa: ASSPGTRGANEQF
d_call: TRBD1; j_call: TRBJ2-1; v_call: TRBV11-3; cdr3_aa: ASSGAGTGVDNEQF
d_call: TRBD2; j_call: TRBJ2-1; v_call: TRBV10-2; cdr3_aa: ASTERLAGYNEQF
d_call: -; j_call: TRBJ2-3; v_call: TRBV5-1; cdr3_aa: ASSLLADTQY
d_call: TRBD2; j_call: TRBJ2-7; v_call: TRBV7-8; cdr3_aa: ASSLMFSGSGYEQY
d_call: -; j_call: TRBJ1-1; v_call: TRBV20-1; cdr3_aa: SAPFPEAF
d_call: -; j_call: TRBJ1-2; v_call: TRBV10-2; cdr3_aa: ASSEVGGLGGYT
d_call: -; j_call: TRBJ1-5; v_call: TRBV14; cdr3_aa: ASSQPVGGQINQPQH
d_call: -; j_call: TRBJ1-2; v_call: TRBV7-2; cdr3_aa: ASSLDGVGYGYT
d_call: -; j_call: TRBJ1-2; v_call: TRBV25-1; cdr3_aa: ASSESGGDGYT
d_call: -; j_call: TRBJ1-5; v_call: TRBV7-9; cdr3_aa: ASSSGNGGGSQPQH
d_call: -; j_call: TRBJ1-5; v_call: TRBV6-1; cdr3_aa: ASSWDPNQPQH
d_call: TRBD2; j_call: TRBJ2-1; v_call: TRBV10-3; cdr3_aa: AISDPGLAREQF
d_call: -; j_call: TRBJ1-1; v_call: TRBV30; cdr3_aa: AWSQSTEAF
d_call: TRBD1; j_call: TRBJ2-2; v_call: TRBV7-2; cdr3_aa: ASSLGGQGNTGELF
d_call: -; j_call: TRBJ2-7; v_call: TRBV7-2; cdr3_aa: ASSLAQGKEQY
d_call: -; j_call: TRBJ1-2; v_call: TRBV7-2; cdr3_aa: ASSLDGRTYYGYT
d_call: -; j_call: TRBJ1-2; v_call: TRBV28; cdr3_aa: ASSFPAHPYDGYT
d_call: TRBD1; j_call: TRBJ1-1; v_call: TRBV11-2; cdr3_aa: ASSSRTGTGITEAF
d_call: TRBD2; j_call: TRBJ2-1; v_call: TRBV19; cdr3_aa: ASSFERGDYNEQF
d_call: -; j_call: TRBJ2-7; v_call: TRBV7-9; cdr3_aa: ASSYSSGSKGEQY
d_call: -; j_call: TRBJ1-5; v_call: TRBV7-2; cdr3_aa: ASSLVSKSNQPQH
d_call: TRBD1; j_call: TRBJ1-1; v_call: TRBV28; cdr3_aa: ASLYRGLNTEAF
d_call: -; j_call: TRBJ1-4; v_call: TRBV7-2; cdr3_aa: ASSLEGGPNEKLF
d_call: -; j_call: TRBJ1-5; v_call: TRBV6-1; cdr3_aa: ASSAPSGRGSNQPQH